This is a list of T cell receptor beta chains from one sample in a study of beta chain features in type 1 diabetes. Profiling relied on immunoSEQ multiplex PCR, and the TCRdb table lists in-frame clones only, not all of them. Of hundreds of thousands of clones listed, around 30% are singletons. The sequenced sample consisted of naive CD4+ T cells from blood. The receptors stem from a man aged 18-30 years in good health. CDR3s leave out the opening cysteine and the closing phenylalanine or tryptophan. The order of the fields is V gene, CDR3 protein.

TRBV7-2 | ASRWTADYEQY
TRBV4-2 | ASSQEFYGVEAF
TRBV30 | AWTPGETGKETQY
TRBV7-3 | ASSPAGGSYNEQF
TRBV27 | ATASGLNYEQY
TRBV5-1 | ASSLDIRVYEQY
TRBV5-1 | ASSIGQVGNIQY
TRBV5-8 | ASSSHQTQY
TRBV29-1 | SVAGSEQY
TRBV27 | ASSLDSVAYEQY
TRBV28 | ASSAREGRYEQY